Included here is one TCR beta chain sequence, with context. V gave up 6 bases and J gave up 6 bases, with 20 bases separating them. Germline values: CDR1 SGHTA, CDR2 FQGTGA. The CDR3 runs to 16 residues. These data belong to a study of blood T cell repertoires in COVID-19. Clones were read by immunoSEQ multiplex PCR, and TCRdb kept only the in-frame ones, dropping some. The sample includes 150,000 to 200,000 clones, roughly four fifths of them seen just once. Sequenced material: PBMCs or T cells enriched from blood (not recorded which). The clonotype comes from a man in his forties or fifties who had recovered from COVID-19. This chain joins TRBV7-3 and TRBJ2-2, with D possibly TRBD2 on 5 matching bases. For the CDR3, the DNA is TGTGCCAGCAGTAGAAAGTCAAACCTCGGGGCCGGGGAGCTGTTTTTT. It specifies CASSRKSNLGAGELFF.